This T cell receptor (beta chain) was recovered during a study of human T cells and chemical hapten exposure. Turning to the study itself: DPC at 0.01% went onto the upper back in patch tests, read at 6 days. Per-sample TCR yield variation was attributed mainly to small pooled library volume differences.

TCRdb redid the calling of the RACE reads with MiXCR, one entry per CDR3 protein. The sample records hundreds of thousands of distinct CDR3 sequences, roughly 6.3% being singletons. With respect to this clonotype: Its antigen is as yet unknown.

The V gene lost 5 bases and the J gene lost 4 bases, with 20 bases spanning the gap. The CDR3 extends over 16 amino acids. Germline V gene lookup returns CDR1 MNHEY and CDR2 SVGEGT. Indicated time point: patch test 2, 6 weeks after DPC sensitization. The treatment is: therapeutic diphenylcyclopropenone sensitization with weekly scalp DPC. Study-level findings and limits: TCRs at a frequency above 1 in 1000 stayed unchanged with DPC sensitization.

V usage is TRBV6-2 or TRBV6-3 and J usage is TRBJ1-1; perhaps TRBD1 as D (5 bases). Here the sequenced sample was whole blood, taken in connection with sensitization to the hapten diphenylcyclopropenone (DPC). This clonotype was sampled from a woman aged 18-29 years with alopecia areata. Some clones in this sample may be carry-over from other donors' samples. The CDR3 reads CASSPNRRERITEAFF. The CDR3 DNA reads as TGTGCCAGCAGTCCAAACCGCAGGGAACGGATCACTGAAGCTTTCTTT.